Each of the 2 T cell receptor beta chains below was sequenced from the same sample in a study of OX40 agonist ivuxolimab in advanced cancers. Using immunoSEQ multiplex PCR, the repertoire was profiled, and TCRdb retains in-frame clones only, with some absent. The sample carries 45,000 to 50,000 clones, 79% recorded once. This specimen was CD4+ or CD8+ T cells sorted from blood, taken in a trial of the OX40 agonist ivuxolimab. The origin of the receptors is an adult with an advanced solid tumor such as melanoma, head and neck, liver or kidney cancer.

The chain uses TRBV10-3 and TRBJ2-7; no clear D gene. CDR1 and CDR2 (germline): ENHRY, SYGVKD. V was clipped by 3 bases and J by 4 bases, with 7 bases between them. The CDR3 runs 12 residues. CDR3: CAISDTVYEQYF. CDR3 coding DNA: TGTGCCATCAGTGATACGGTTTACGAGCAGTACTTC.

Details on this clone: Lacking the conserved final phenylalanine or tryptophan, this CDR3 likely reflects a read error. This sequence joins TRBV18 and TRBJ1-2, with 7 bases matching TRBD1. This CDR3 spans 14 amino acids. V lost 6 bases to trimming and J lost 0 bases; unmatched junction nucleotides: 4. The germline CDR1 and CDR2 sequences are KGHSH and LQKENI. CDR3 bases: TGTGCCAGCTCGCCCGACAGGGCTAACTATGGCTACACCCTC. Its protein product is CASSPDRANYGYTL.